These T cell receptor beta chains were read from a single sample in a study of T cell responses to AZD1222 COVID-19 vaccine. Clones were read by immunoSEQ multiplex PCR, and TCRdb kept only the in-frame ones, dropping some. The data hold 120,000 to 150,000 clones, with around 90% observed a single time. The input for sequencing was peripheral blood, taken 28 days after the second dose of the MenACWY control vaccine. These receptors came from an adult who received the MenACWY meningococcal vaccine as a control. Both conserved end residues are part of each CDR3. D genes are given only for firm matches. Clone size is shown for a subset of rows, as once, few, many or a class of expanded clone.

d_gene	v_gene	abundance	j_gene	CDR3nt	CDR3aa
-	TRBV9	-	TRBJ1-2	TGTGCCAGCAGCCTCGACAGAAACTATGGCTACACCTTC	CASSLDRNYGYTF
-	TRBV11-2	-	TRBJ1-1	TGTGCCAGCAGCGCCCGACAGATGAACACTGAAGCTTTCTTT	CASSARQMNTEAFF
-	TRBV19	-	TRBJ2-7	TGTGCCAGTAGTAGGGGGGCCGAGCAGTACTTC	CASSRGAEQYF
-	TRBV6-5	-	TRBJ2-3	TGTGCCAGCCGCCGGGCGGATACGCAGTATTTT	CASRRADTQYF
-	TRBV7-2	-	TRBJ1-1	TGTGCCAGCAGCTTAAGGGGCCGCTTAAACACTGAAGCTTTCTTT	CASSLRGRLNTEAFF
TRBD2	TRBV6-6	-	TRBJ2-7	TGTGCCAGCAGTGACACTAGCGGGGGAACCTACGAGCAGTACTTC	CASSDTSGGTYEQYF
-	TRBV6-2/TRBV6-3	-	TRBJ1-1	TGTGCCAGCAGTTCGCATTCGCCTGAAGGCAGGGTGAACACTGAAGCTTTCTTT	CASSSHSPEGRVNTEAFF
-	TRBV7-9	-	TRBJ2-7	TGTGCCAGCAGCTTAGAGACCGCCTCCCAGTACTTC	CASSLETASQYF
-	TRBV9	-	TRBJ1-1	TGTGCCAGCAGCCCGAAGGGCAGATCGAACACTGAAGCTTTCTTT	CASSPKGRSNTEAFF
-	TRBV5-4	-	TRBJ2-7	TGTGCCAGCAGCTTGGGACCGTTCGAGCAGTACTTC	CASSLGPFEQYF
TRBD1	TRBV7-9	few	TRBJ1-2	TGTGCCAGCAGCTTAAAACAGGGGTATGGCTACACCTTC	CASSLKQGYGYTF
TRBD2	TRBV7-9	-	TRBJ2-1	TGTGCCAGCAGCTTAGTCGCTAGCGGGAGAAATGAGCAGTTCTTC	CASSLVASGRNEQFF
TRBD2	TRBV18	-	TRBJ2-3	TGTGCCAGCTCACCGACTAGCGGGCCAACCGGGGCGTATTTT	CASSPTSGPTGAYF
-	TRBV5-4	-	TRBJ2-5	TGTGCCAGCAGCCCCACAATTCACGGGACCCCGGAAGAGACCCAGTACTTC	CASSPTIHGTPEETQYF
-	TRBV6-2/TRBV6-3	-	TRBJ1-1	TGTGCCAGCAGTTATGGCCTGTCCCTGAACACTGAAGCTTTCTTT	CASSYGLSLNTEAFF
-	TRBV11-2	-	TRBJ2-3	TGTGCCAGCAGTCTGGGGCAGGGTAGGAGAGATACGCAGTATTTT	CASSLGQGRRDTQYF
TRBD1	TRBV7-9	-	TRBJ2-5	TGTGCCAGCAGGCCCGGGACAGGGGGCGCGTTGGAGACCCAGTACTTC	CASRPGTGGALETQYF
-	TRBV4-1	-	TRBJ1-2	TGCGCCAGCAGCCAGGGAGAGATCTATGGCTACACCTTC	CASSQGEIYGYTF
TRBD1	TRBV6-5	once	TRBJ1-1	TGTGCCAGCAGAGACAGGGGGGACACTGAAGCTTTCTTT	CASRDRGDTEAFF
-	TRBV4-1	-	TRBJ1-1	TGCGCCAGCAGCTTCGGACAGCTATCTTCTGAAGCTTTCTTT	CASSFGQLSSEAFF
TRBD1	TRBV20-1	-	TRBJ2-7	TGCAGTGCTAGTGGGGACAGGGAAGAGCAGTACTTC	CSASGDREEQYF
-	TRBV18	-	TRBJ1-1	TGTGCCAGCTCACCACCAGAGTTGGGGAACACTGAAGCTTTCTTT	CASSPPELGNTEAFF
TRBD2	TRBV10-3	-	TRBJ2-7	TGTGCCATCAGTGAGTCGGGGGCTAGCGGGATATCGGGCGAGCAGTACTTC	CAISESGASGISGEQYF
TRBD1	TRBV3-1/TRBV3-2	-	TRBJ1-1	TGTGCCAGCAGGCAATGGGGACAGGGTCAGAGGAACACTGAAGCTTTCTTT	CASRQWGQGQRNTEAFF
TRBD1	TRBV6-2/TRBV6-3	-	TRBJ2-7	TGTGCCAGCAGTTACTCGACAGGGGGCTACGAGCAGTACTTC	CASSYSTGGYEQYF
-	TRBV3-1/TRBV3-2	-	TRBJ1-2	TGTGCCAGCAGCCATTCAGAAGGGGGCTACACCTTC	CASSHSEGGYTF
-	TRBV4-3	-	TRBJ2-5	TGCGCCAGCAGCCAAGAGTCCAGCGGGCCAGAAGAGACCCAGTACTTC	CASSQESSGPEETQYF
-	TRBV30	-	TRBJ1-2	TGTGCCAGGGAGGGTTCCGGCTACACCTTC	CAREGSGYTF